This T cell receptor beta chain derives from a study of cytomegalovirus exposure and HLA in healthy donors. Germline CDR1 reads SNHLY; CDR2 reads FYNNEI. CDR3 length equals 13 residues. V shed 6 bases, J shed 7 bases, and the junction held 5 bases outside the gene matches. PCR involved 60 Vbeta and 13 Jbeta primers. Authors' methods: Later, an analysis found 80 million or so unique TCR beta chains, and about 10 million of these were shared. The method was immunoSEQ multiplex PCR; TCRdb's version includes in-frame clones alone and lacks a portion of them. The V and J calls and clone size come from that table; D and trimming were worked out from the DNA. This sample has about 260,000 clones, with almost 85% found just once. About this clone: The antigen is undetermined.

General study results and limits: Overall, roughly 160 TCR beta chains were annotated as cytomegalovirus-associated.

The genes are TRBV2 and TRBJ2-1, with TRBD2 matching 8 bases. The sample consisted of PBMCs. The clonotype originates from a woman between 40 and 50 years old in good health and CMV-seropositive. DNA of the CDR3: TGTGCCAGCAGACTAGCGGAGATTAATGAGCAGTTCTTC. Encoded protein: CASRLAEINEQFF.